This T cell receptor (beta chain) was sequenced for a study of PD-1 blockade in classical Hodgkin lymphoma. The study's findings and limits: A significant rise in TCR diversity was seen by C4D1 for CD4+ cells but not for CD8+ cells.

No patient escaped relapse after autologous stem cell transplantation, and brentuximab vedotin exposure varied. Clones were sequenced by immunoSEQ multiplex PCR, and TCRdb holds only the in-frame ones, with some missing. The sample shows 66,000 or so clones, 71% of them seen only once. Germline loops: CDR1 SGHTA, CDR2 FQGNSA. V was pared by 5 bases and J by 1 base, with 8 bases between. This CDR3 contains 13 residues. For this clone: Its antigen remains unidentified.

The source of this sequence is a human donor with classical Hodgkin lymphoma. This sequence joins TRBV7-2 and TRBJ1-1, with D unclear. Sequences were derived from peripheral blood mononuclear cells (PBMCs), sampled before the second cycle of nivolumab. CDR3 sequence (DNA): TGTGCCAGCAGCCCATGGGCGAACACTGAAGCTTTCTTT. Translated: CASSPWANTEAFF.